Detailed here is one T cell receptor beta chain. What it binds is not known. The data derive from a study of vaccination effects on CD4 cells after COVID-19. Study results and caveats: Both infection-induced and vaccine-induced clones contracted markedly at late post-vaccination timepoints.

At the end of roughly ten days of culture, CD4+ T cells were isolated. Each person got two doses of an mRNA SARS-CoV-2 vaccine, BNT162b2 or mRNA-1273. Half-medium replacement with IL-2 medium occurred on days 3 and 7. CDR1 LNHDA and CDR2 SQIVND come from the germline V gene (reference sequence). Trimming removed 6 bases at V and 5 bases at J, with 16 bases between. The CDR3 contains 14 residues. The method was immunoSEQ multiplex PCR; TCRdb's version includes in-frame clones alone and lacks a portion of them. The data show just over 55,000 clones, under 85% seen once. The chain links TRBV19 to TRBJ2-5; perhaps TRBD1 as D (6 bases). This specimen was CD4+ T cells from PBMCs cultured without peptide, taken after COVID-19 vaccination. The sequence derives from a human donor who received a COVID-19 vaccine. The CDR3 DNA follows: TGTGCCAGTAGAGTAGGCAGGGGTGGCGAGACCCAGTACTTC. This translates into CASRVGRGGETQYF.